A selection of T cell receptor beta chains follows, all from one sample in a study of shared clonotypes between healthy human individuals. Produced via immunoSEQ multiplex PCR; TCRdb's table is partial and in-frame only. The sample includes fewer than 600,000 clones, about 74% of them seen just once. Sample: PBMCs. These receptors all come from a woman in her thirties or forties in good health. Some clones in this sample may be carry-over from other donors' samples. Each CDR3 is given with its conserved first and last residue. D genes are given only for firm matches. For some rows the clone size is stated as once, few or many, or as a class when expanded; others skip it.

>TRBV18|TRBJ1-4|-|-
CASSPSRRTNEKLFF
TGTGCCAGCTCACCAAGTAGGAGAACTAATGAAAAACTGTTTTTT
>TRBV4-1|TRBJ2-1|once|-
CASSRSTGDNEQFF
TGCGCCAGCAGCCGAAGCACTGGAGACAATGAGCAGTTCTTC
>TRBV7-2|TRBJ2-2|few|-
CASSLSGQSGTGELFF
TGTGCCAGCAGCTTAAGCGGGCAGTCTGGGACCGGGGAGCTGTTTTTT
>TRBV7-9|TRBJ1-1|-|-
CASILANTEAFF
TGTGCCAGCATCTTGGCGAACACTGAAGCTTTCTTT
>TRBV28|TRBJ2-7|-|-
CASSSTSYSYEQYF
TGTGCCAGCAGTTCCACTAGCTATTCCTACGAGCAGTACTTC
>TRBV30|TRBJ2-3|-|TRBD1
CASTTGTGNTQYF
TGTGCCAGCACCACCGGGACAGGGAATACGCAGTATTTT
>TRBV29-1|TRBJ2-7|-|-
CSVSISGEQYF
TGCAGCGTTTCCATATCGGGAGAGCAGTACTTC
>TRBV4-2|TRBJ2-1|-|TRBD1
CASSQGTGDWNNEQFF
TGTGCCAGCAGCCAAGGGACAGGGGATTGGAACAATGAGCAGTTCTTC
>TRBV4-3|TRBJ1-1|-|-
CASSQYGGRNNEAFF
TGCGCCAGCAGCCAATATGGTGGGCGGAATAATGAAGCTTTCTTT
>TRBV4-3|TRBJ1-4|once|-
CASSQGAFREKLFF
TGCGCCAGCAGCCAAGGGGCCTTCCGTGAAAAACTGTTTTTT